This T cell receptor (beta chain) was profiled in a study of blood T cells in healthy people across ages. The study's findings and limits: Older individuals had lower TCR beta diversity per million T cells (the decline was roughly linear). It was not possible, with unsorted PBMCs, to conclusively compare naive and antigen-experienced cells. Strong correlation linked observed beta diversity and percent naive T cells.

Remarks on this clonotype: What it binds is not known.

Trimming took 5 bases from V and 0 from J, leaving 18 bases between them. The germline V gene has CDR1 SGHRS and CDR2 YFSETQ. The CDR3 covers 17 residues. Using a J-beta primer mix together with a sample-barcoded 5' primer, a second PCR was run for 7 to 11 cycles. Each CDR3 protein gets one entry after TCRdb re-called the 5' RACE reads with MiXCR. The sample records around 1,700,000 distinct CDR3 sequences, 28% being singletons. Individuals who donated were healthy Caucasians from Russia aged roughly 6 to 100. The sample comprised blood. The sequence was obtained from a woman aged 25 to 39 in good health. The chain carries TRBV5-1 and TRBJ2-1, with D possibly TRBD2 on 6 matching bases. In nucleotides, the CDR3 is TGCGCCAGCAGAAGCTCGACTAGTGGAAACTCCTACAATGAGCAGTTCTTC. It specifies CASRSSTSGNSYNEQFF.